The clone carrying this T cell receptor (beta chain) was counted ten times or more. This sample is drawn from a study of T-cell reconstitution after alpha-beta-depleted transplantation in children. This CDR3 contains 18 residues. Germline loops: CDR1 SGHTA, CDR2 FQGNSA. The V gene end was trimmed by 5 bases and the J gene end by 7 bases; junction bases not matched to a gene: 19. As it was prepared, the TCRbeta library received unique molecular identifiers. MiXCR was run by TCRdb on the PCR reads, yielding one entry per CDR3 protein. Seen here are about a million distinct CDR3 sequences, under 30% observed once, and the top ten hold about 28%.

This receptor was identified in a boy under two years old who had a stem cell transplant for SCID, so the T cells may come from the graft donor. Sequenced here: PBMCs, mostly from graft donor cells, sampled 360 days after TCRalphabeta/CD19-depleted stem cell transplant. V is TRBV7-2 and J is TRBJ2-2; 7 nucleotides line up with TRBD1. CDR3 nucleotides: TGTGCCAGCAGCCCCCGATCCGCGACAGGGATCGGTCACGGGGAGCTGTTTTTT. Its protein product is CASSPRSATGIGHGELFF.